This T cell receptor (beta chain) was observed in a study of T cells expressing NK-cell markers. Study context: Sequenced donors, eight in total, included seven who were HCMV-seropositive and one who was seronegative.

The CDR3 covers 17 residues. The germline CDR1 and CDR2 sequences are MGHDK and SYGVNS. Findings and caveats of the study: HCMV specificity of expanded NKG2C+ T cell clones remained unclear. The study found these clonotypes also leading the CD3+CD56-NKG2C+ fraction in several donors.

Of note for this clonotype: What it recognizes is unknown.

With the 5' RACE reads reprocessed, TCRdb shows one record per CDR3 protein and no DNA. The table for this sample gives about 390,000 distinct CDR3 sequences. The rearrangement uses TRBV25-1 and TRBJ1-5; checking the TCRdb D call of TRBD1 is not possible without DNA. The clonotype comes from a woman in her forties or fifties in good health. The sequenced sample was blood T cells: a sorted CD56 or NKG2C T cell subset, CD4+ or CD8+ T cells, or bulk PBMC T cells (not recorded which). The CDR3 spells CASSSAREDSSNQPQHF.